The 2 T cell receptor beta chains listed next were all sequenced from one sample in a study of RUNX1 and TCR beta rearrangement in T-cell leukemia. Next generation amplicon sequencing characterized TCR beta DJ and VDJ rearrangements. Using its own MiXCR run on the PCR reads, TCRdb lists one record per CDR3 protein. The sample records several hundred distinct CDR3 sequences, around 30% being singletons. Sequenced sample: blood. These receptors were taken from a male donor with T-cell acute lymphoblastic leukemia.

This clonotype was counted a few times. CDR3 nucleotide sequence: TGTGCCAGCGGTAGGATAGGCACCGCGAACACCGGGGAGCTGTTTTTT. This translates into CASGRIGTANTGELFF. V is TRBV27 and J is TRBJ2-2; D is uncertain. The V gene lost 8 bases and the J gene lost 0 bases, with 16 bases spanning the gap. Germline CDR1 MNHEY, CDR2 SMNVEV (reference sequence). The CDR3 is made up of 16 amino acids.

The gene calls are TRBV7-9 and TRBJ1-2; 11 nucleotides line up with TRBD1. The CDR3 extends over 16 amino acids. CDR1 and CDR2 from the germline V gene are SEHNR and FQNEAQ (reference sequence). V lost 4 bases and J lost 6; bases outside the gene matches: 10. The CDR3 nucleotides are TGTGCCAGCAGCTCGCCCGGAGGACAGGGGGCGAATGGCTACACCTTC. It codes for CASSSPGGQGANGYTF.